The clone carrying this TCR beta chain showed up just a few times. A sample-barcoded 5' primer and a J-beta primer mix were used in a second PCR of roughly 7 to 11 cycles. A template-switch adaptor with 12 random nucleotides tagged each cDNA molecule. Via MiXCR, TCRdb re-called the 5' RACE reads, giving one row per CDR3 protein. The repertoire holds over 1,200,000 distinct CDR3 sequences, with around 59% as singletons. The sample is drawn from a study of blood T cells in healthy people across ages. Per individual sample, total RNA of at least 6 micrograms was extracted. Germline V gene data show CDR1 as DFQATT and CDR2 as SNEGSKA (reference sequence). This CDR3 region has 16 residues. The germline V and J ends were trimmed by 0 bases and 0 bases, with 12 bases remaining between them.

The origin of this receptor is a man aged 18-30 years in good health. The sequencing sample was made of blood. The chain is built from TRBV20-1 and TRBJ2-1; either TRBD1 or TRBD2 may supply D (5 bases each). The CDR3 spells CSARDLYGTSYNEQFF. The DNA for the CDR3 is TGCAGTGCTAGAGACCTGTACGGGACCTCCTACAATGAGCAGTTCTTC.